What follows are 17 T cell receptor beta chains derived from one specimen sequenced in a study of vaccination and CD4 T cells after COVID-19. Sequenced with the Oncomine TCR Beta short-read assay was DNA taken from cultured CD4+ T cells. TCRdb analysed the PCR reads with MiXCR anew, one entry per CDR3 protein. In the table there are fewer than 25,000 distinct CDR3 sequences, over 45% of which are singletons. The treatment: roughly ten-day PBMC culture with coronavirus spike peptide pools or control peptides (ViraFEST assay). These receptors have no identified antigens. Sequenced input: CD4+ T cells from blood, cultured in vitro. These receptors were collected from a human donor who had recovered from COVID-19.

This chain links TRBV12-3 or TRBV12-4 with TRBJ2-5, with 8 nucleotides matching TRBD2. The CDR3 runs 15 residues. With V trimmed by 4 bases and J by 3 bases, 7 bases remained unmatched. CDR3 DNA: TGTGCCAGCAGTTCGGCTAGCGGGCGAAAAGAGACCCAGTACTTC. It translates to CASSSASGRKETQYF.

This chain uses TRBV28 with TRBJ1-5; the D gene is possibly TRBD1 (5 bases). V gave up 2 bases and J gave up 3 bases, with 14 bases separating them. The germline CDR1 and CDR2 sequences are MDHEN and SYDVKM. This CDR3 is 16 amino acids long. CDR3: CASSLEPGRNNQPQHF. The CDR3 region has the DNA TGTGCCAGCAGTTTAGAACCGGGACGGAACAATCAGCCCCAGCATTTT.

This clonotype was seen a few times. The rearrangement links TRBV20-1 to TRBJ2-3; D uncertain. CDR1 and CDR2 (germline): DFQATT, SNEGSKA (reference sequence). Trimming left V 6 bases short and J 1 base short, with 11 bases between. This CDR3 has 13 residues. The CDR3 DNA follows: TGCAGTGCCTTATTTCCAGGCACAGATACGCAGTATTTT. Its translation: CSALFPGTDTQYF.

The V call is TRBV10-3, the J call TRBJ2-7; 8 positions match TRBD1. J lost 2 bases, V lost 4 bases, and 4 bases had no gene match. From germline, CDR1 is ENHRY and CDR2 SYGVKD. The CDR3 totals 14 residues. The CDR3 loop reads CAISALTGAYEQYF. Here the CDR3 DNA reads TGTGCCATCAGTGCCTTGACAGGGGCCTACGAGCAGTACTTC.

This sequence joins TRBV5-1 and TRBJ2-1, with 8 bases that match TRBD2. The germline gives CDR1 SGHRS, CDR2 YFSETQ. CDR3 length: 14 amino acids. With V trimmed by 7 bases and J by 1 base, 4 bases remained unmatched. This chain's CDR3 is CASSGGNSYNEQFF. The CDR3, as DNA: TGCGCCAGCTCGGGGGGGAATTCCTACAATGAGCAGTTCTTC. Full variable domain (missing parts from reference TRBV5-1 and TRBJ2-1): KAGVTQTPRYLIKTRGQQVTLSCSPISGHRSVSWYQQTPGQGLQFLFEYFSETQRNKGNFPGRFSGRQFSNSRSEMNVSTLELGDSALYLCASSGGNSYNEQFFGPGTRLTVL.

The chain couples TRBV7-9 to TRBJ2-7, with unresolved D. The germline gives CDR1 SEHNR, CDR2 FQNEAQ (reference sequence). V was clipped by 4 bases and J by 7 bases, with 8 bases between them. CDR3 length equals 11 residues. CDR3 DNA sequence: TGTGCCAGCAGCTCTACTTGGGAGCAGTACTTC. Its protein product is CASSSTWEQYF.

The chain uses TRBV28 and TRBJ1-5; TRBD1 might be the D (6 bases). The CDR3 runs to 14 residues. Looked up from germline, CDR1 is MDHEN and CDR2 is SYDVKM. V shed 5 bases and J shed 2 bases, with 10 bases lying between them. Here the CDR3 reads CASSKGGGNQPQHF. CDR3 nucleotides: TGTGCCAGCAGTAAGGGGGGAGGCAATCAGCCCCAGCATTTT.

V usage is TRBV20-1 and J usage is TRBJ2-5, with TRBD2 identical over 8 bases. The CDR3 is made up of 13 amino acids. Trimming cost V 4 bases and J 4 bases; bases outside gene matches: 5. CDR1 and CDR2 from the germline V gene are DFQATT and SNEGSKA (reference sequence). The CDR3 protein is CSAKGLAPETQYF. The CDR3 nucleotides are TGCAGTGCTAAAGGACTAGCCCCAGAGACCCAGTACTTC.

This rearrangement joins TRBV2 to TRBJ2-5; 7 bases agree with TRBD1. V shed 4 bases, J shed 2 bases, and the junction held 1 base outside the gene matches. The CDR3 is 13 amino acids. Germline V lookup: CDR1 SNHLY, CDR2 FYNNEI. CDR3 DNA: TGTGCCAGCAGTGGGGGACAGCAAGAGACCCAGTACTTC. Translated, it gives CASSGGQQETQYF.

The CDR3, as DNA: TGTGCCAGCAGCCTTCGACAAGGGGACAGGGCGCCCAAAAACATTCAGTACTTC. It codes for CASSLRQGDRAPKNIQYF. The chain uses TRBV6-1 and TRBJ2-4, with 9 bases identical to TRBD1. The CDR3 length is 18 residues. CDR1 is MNHNS and CDR2 is SASEGT in the germline V gene. V trimming: 6 bases; J trimming: 2 bases; junction bases outside the gene matches: 14.

This chain uses TRBV9 with TRBJ1-2, with 7 bases that match TRBD1. CDR1 and CDR2 from the germline V gene are SGDLS and YYNGEE. Trimming cost V 4 bases and J 7 bases; bases outside gene matches: 7. This CDR3 contains 13 residues. In DNA form, the CDR3 reads TGTGCCAGCAGCTTCGACAGGGATCTTGGCTACACCTTC. It specifies CASSFDRDLGYTF.

The V gene is TRBV7-6, the J gene TRBJ2-5; 11 bases are shared with TRBD2. Germline trimming cut 5 bases from V and 1 base from J; bases unmatched to any gene: 3. Germline V CDR1 and CDR2: SGHVS, FNYEAQ. The CDR3 covers 15 residues. The CDR3 region is CASSIGTSGQETQYF. CDR3 DNA: TGTGCCAGCAGCATCGGGACTAGCGGCCAAGAGACCCAGTACTTC.

The gene calls are TRBV7-2 and TRBJ1-2; D not resolved. Per germline, CDR1 SGHTA and CDR2 FQGNSA. The CDR3 is made up of 14 amino acids. Deletions cut 8 bases from V and 4 bases from J, with 17 bases between. The CDR3 coding sequence is TGTGCCAGCCGCGGCGGGGAACTTACCTATGGCTACACCTTC. Translation gives CASRGGELTYGYTF. The whole variable domain, filled in from reference TRBV7-2 and TRBJ1-2, reads GAGVSQSPSNKVTEKGKDVELRCDPISGHTALYWYRQSLGQGLEFLIYFQGNSAPDKSGLPSDRFSAERTGGSVSTLTIQRTQQEDSAVYLCASRGGELTYGYTFGSGTRLTVV.

The rearrangement uses TRBV6-1 and TRBJ2-3, with D perhaps matching TRBD1 (7 bases). Trimming pared 6 bases from V and 6 bases from J, leaving 19 bases between. Germline V CDR1 and CDR2: MNHNS, SASEGT. The CDR3 is 15 amino acids. CDR3 sequence reads: CASREQTGTGDTQYF. In nucleotides, the CDR3 is TGTGCCAGCAGGGAACAGACAGGGACTGGGGATACGCAGTATTTT.

The genes are TRBV7-8 and TRBJ2-6; D call uncertain. Trimming pared 5 bases from V and 4 bases from J, leaving 6 bases between. Germline values: CDR1 SGHVS, CDR2 FQNEAQ. The CDR3 length is 13 residues. The CDR3 nucleotides are TGTGCCAGCAGCCAAGGCGGGGCCAACGTCCTGACTTTC. It translates to CASSQGGANVLTF.

The V gene is TRBV19, the J gene TRBJ2-7; 7 nucleotides line up with TRBD2. Germline V gives CDR1 LNHDA, CDR2 SQIVND (reference sequence). The CDR3 length is 14 residues. J gave up 0 bases and V 1 base, and 0 bases lay outside the gene matches. The CDR3 nucleotides are TGTGCCAGTAGTATAGGCGGGAGCTCCTACGAGCAGTACTTC. Its translation is CASSIGGSSYEQYF.

A note on this clonotype: The junction departs from germline at one end; a sequencing error may be responsible. The chain employs TRBV4-2 and TRBJ2-1, with a possible D match to TRBD1 (5 bases). Per germline, CDR1 LGHNA and CDR2 YNFKEQ. The CDR3 loop spans 13 amino acids. For the CDR3, the DNA is TGTGCCAGCAGCCAAGGGGGCGCGGCCACTCCGTCCTTC. Translating gives CASSQGGAATPSF.